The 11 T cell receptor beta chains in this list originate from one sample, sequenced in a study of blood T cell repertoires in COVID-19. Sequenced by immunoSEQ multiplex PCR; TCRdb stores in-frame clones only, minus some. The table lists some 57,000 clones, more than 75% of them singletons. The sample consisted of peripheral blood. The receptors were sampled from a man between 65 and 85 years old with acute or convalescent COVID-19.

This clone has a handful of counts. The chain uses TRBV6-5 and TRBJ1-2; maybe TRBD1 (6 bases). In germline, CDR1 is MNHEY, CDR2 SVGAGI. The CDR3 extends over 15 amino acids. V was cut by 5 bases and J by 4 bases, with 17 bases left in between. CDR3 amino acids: CASSSLRGAGYGYTF. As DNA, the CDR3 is TGTGCCAGCAGTAGTCTCAGGGGCGCGGGCTATGGCTACACCTTC.

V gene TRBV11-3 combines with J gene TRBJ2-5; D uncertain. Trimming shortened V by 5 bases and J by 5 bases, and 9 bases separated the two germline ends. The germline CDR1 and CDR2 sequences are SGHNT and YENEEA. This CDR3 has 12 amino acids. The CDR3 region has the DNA TGTGCCAGCAGCGCTGACGGGGAGACCCAGTACTTC. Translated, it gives CASSADGETQYF. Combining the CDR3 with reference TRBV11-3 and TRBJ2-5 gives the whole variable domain EAGVVQSPRYKIIEKKQPVAFWCNPISGHNTLYWYLQNLGQGPELLIRYENEEAVDDSQLPKDRFSAERLKGVDSTLKIQPAELGDSAVYLCASSADGETQYFGPGTRLLVL.

CDR3 residues: CASSQDGSGRGDTQYF. The DNA for the CDR3 is TGCGCCAGCAGCCAAGATGGGAGCGGGAGGGGAGATACGCAGTATTTT. This chain connects TRBV4-1 to TRBJ2-3, with TRBD2 identical over 10 bases. Germline V lookup: CDR1 MGHRA, CDR2 YSYEKL. V shed 0 bases, J shed 5 bases, and the junction held 5 bases outside the gene matches. This CDR3 is built from 16 residues.

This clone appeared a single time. The DNA of the CDR3 is TGTGCCAGCAGCCGGACTAGCGGGCTATCCTACAATGAGCAGTTCTTC. This gives the protein CASSRTSGLSYNEQFF. J is TRBJ2-1 and V is TRBV7-3, with 11 bases identical to TRBD2. The germline gives CDR1 SGHTA, CDR2 FQGTGA. The CDR3 length is 16 residues. Trimming at V came to 5 bases and at J to 1 base, leaving 4 bases not matched to a gene.

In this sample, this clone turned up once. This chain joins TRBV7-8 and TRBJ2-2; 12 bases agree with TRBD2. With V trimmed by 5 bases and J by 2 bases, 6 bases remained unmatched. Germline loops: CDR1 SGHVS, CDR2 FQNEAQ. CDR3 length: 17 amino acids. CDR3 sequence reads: CASSPRTSGKNTGELFF. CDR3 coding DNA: TGTGCCAGCAGCCCGCGGACTAGCGGGAAAAACACCGGGGAGCTGTTTTTT.

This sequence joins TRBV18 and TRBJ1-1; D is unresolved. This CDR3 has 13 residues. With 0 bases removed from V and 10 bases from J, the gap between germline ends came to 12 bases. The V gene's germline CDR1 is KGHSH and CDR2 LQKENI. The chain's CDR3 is CASSPPPPRRAFF. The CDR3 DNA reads TGTGCCAGCTCACCACCCCCACCCCGTAGAGCTTTCTTT.

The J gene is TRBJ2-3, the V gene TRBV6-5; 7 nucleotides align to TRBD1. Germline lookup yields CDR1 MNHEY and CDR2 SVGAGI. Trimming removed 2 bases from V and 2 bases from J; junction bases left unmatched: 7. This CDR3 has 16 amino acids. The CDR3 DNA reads TGTGCCAGCAGTTACAGAGGGGGCCCTTCCACAGATACGCAGTATTTT. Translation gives CASSYRGGPSTDTQYF.

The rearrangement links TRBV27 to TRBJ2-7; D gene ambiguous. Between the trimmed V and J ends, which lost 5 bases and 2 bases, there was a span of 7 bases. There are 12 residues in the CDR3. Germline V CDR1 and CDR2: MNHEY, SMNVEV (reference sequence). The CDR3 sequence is CASSTYPYEQYF. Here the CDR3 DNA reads TGTGCCAGCAGTACCTACCCCTACGAGCAGTACTTC.

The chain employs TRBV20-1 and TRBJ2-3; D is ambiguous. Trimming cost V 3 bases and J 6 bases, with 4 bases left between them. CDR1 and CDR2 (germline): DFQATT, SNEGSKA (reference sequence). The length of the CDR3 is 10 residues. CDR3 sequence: CSASLDTQYF. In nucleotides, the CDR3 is TGCAGTGCTAGCCTGGATACGCAGTATTTT.

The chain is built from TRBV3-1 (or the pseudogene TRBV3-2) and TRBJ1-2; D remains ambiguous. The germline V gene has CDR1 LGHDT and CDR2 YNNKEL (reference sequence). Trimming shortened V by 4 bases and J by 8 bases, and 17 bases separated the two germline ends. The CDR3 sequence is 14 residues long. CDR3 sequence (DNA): TGTGCCAGCAGCCCCCGAGGGTCCGTTCACGGCTACACCTTC. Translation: CASSPRGSVHGYTF.

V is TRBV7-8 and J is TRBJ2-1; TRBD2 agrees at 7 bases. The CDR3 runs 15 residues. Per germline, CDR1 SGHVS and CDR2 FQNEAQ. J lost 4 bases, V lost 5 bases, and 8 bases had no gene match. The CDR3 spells CASSPSGVKYNEQFF. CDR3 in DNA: TGTGCCAGCAGCCCGAGCGGGGTGAAGTACAATGAGCAGTTCTTC. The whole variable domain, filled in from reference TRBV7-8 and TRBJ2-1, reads GAGVSQSPRYKVAKRGQDVALRCDPISGHVSLFWYQQALGQGPEFLTYFQNEAQLDKSGLPSDRFFAERPEGSVSTLKIQRTQQEDSAVYLCASSPSGVKYNEQFFGPGTRLTVL.